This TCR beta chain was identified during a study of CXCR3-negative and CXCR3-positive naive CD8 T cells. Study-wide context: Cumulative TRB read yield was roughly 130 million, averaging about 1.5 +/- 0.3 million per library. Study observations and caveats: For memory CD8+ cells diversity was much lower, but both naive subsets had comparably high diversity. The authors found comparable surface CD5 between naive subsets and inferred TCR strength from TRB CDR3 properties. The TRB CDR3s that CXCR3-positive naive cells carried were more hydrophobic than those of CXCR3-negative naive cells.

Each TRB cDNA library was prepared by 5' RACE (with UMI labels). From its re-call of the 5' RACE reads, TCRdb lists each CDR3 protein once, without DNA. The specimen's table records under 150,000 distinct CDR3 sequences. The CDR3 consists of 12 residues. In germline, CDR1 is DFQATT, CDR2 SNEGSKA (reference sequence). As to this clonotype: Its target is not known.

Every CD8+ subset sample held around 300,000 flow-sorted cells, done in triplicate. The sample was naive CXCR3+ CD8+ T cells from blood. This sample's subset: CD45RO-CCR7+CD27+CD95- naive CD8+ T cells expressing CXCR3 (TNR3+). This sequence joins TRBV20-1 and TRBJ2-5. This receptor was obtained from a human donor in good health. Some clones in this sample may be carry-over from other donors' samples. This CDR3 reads CSAGYSQETQYF.